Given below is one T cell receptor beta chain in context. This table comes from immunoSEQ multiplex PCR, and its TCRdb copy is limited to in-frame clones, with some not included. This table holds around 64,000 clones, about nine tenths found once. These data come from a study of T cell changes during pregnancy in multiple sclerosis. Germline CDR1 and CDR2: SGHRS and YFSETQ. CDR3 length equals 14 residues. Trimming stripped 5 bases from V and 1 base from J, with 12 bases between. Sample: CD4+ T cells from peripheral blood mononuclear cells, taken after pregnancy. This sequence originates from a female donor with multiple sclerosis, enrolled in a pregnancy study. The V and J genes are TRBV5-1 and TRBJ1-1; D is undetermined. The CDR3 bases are TGCGCCAGCAGACGGGATGTAAGGAACACTGAAGCTTTCTTT. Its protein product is CASRRDVRNTEAFF. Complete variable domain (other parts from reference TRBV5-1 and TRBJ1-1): KAGVTQTPRYLIKTRGQQVTLSCSPISGHRSVSWYQQTPGQGLQFLFEYFSETQRNKGNFPGRFSGRQFSNSRSEMNVSTLELGDSALYLCASRRDVRNTEAFFGQGTRLTVV.